These 8 T cell receptor beta chains originate from one sample sequenced in a study of CD8+ T cells in alopecia areata. Investigators isolated RNA and reverse transcribed it into cDNA to act as the sequencing template. The repertoire was sequenced with immunoSEQ multiplex PCR; TCRdb's copy has only in-frame clones and lacks some. The repertoire consists of 150,000 to 200,000 clones, with 55% occurring once and the leading ten covering around 4.8%. The specimen was CD4+ T cells sorted from blood. The receptor source for this set is a human donor in good health.

This clone has only a few counts. The V gene is TRBV18, the J gene TRBJ1-5; TRBD1 agrees at 7 bases. V was clipped by 1 base and J by 2 bases; unmatched bases: 11. This CDR3 contains 18 residues. Germline V gives CDR1 KGHSH, CDR2 LQKENI. CDR3 sequence: CASSPRQGFLGRNQPQHF. The CDR3 nucleotides read TGTGCCAGCTCACCACGACAGGGATTTTTAGGACGCAATCAGCCCCAGCATTTT.

This clone was counted between two and nine times. The chain recombines TRBV29-1 with TRBJ2-3; no definite D call. Trimming took off 3 bases at V and 1 base at J, with 8 bases between the two ends. This CDR3 is 13 amino acids long. Germline V gives CDR1 SQVTM, CDR2 ANQGSEA. The CDR3 protein is CSVDPRGTDTQYF. DNA of the CDR3: TGCAGCGTTGACCCCAGAGGCACAGATACGCAGTATTTT.

The V and J genes are TRBV5-4 and TRBJ2-1, with D possibly TRBD2 on 7 matching bases. Trimming shortened V by 2 bases and J by 7 bases, and 19 bases separated the two germline ends. Germline loops: CDR1 SGHNT, CDR2 YYREEE (reference sequence). CDR3 length: 16 residues. The CDR3: CASSFGSRGGSNEQFF. In DNA form, the CDR3 reads TGTGCCAGCAGCTTTGGGAGTAGGGGGGGGTCTAATGAGCAGTTCTTC.

The V call is TRBV29-1, the J call TRBJ2-7; the D gene could be TRBD1 or TRBD2 (5 bases each). The ends were cut back, 5 bases at V and 3 bases at J, with 17 bases in the middle. This CDR3 spans 14 amino acids. Germline CDR1 reads SQVTM; CDR2 reads ANQGSEA. CDR3 in DNA: TGCAGCGTTAAACGTGGGGCGGGCGACTACGAGCAGTACTTC. Encoded protein: CSVKRGAGDYEQYF.

J is TRBJ2-7 and V is TRBV25-1; 8 bases are shared with TRBD2. CDR1 and CDR2 from the germline V gene are MGHDK and SYGVNS. This CDR3 region has 14 residues. V was pared by 3 bases and J by 5 bases, with 6 bases of the junction left unmatched. This CDR3 reads CASSERTSSNEQYF. The CDR3 nucleotides are TGTGCCAGCAGTGAGAGGACTAGCTCTAACGAGCAGTACTTC.

This clone has just a few counts. The chain carries TRBV15 and TRBJ1-3; D not resolved. The CDR3 extends over 16 amino acids. Germline CDR1 and CDR2: LNHNV and YYDKDF (reference sequence). Trimming removed 1 base at V and 0 bases at J, with 10 bases between. CDR3 bases: TGTGCCACCAGCAGAGGCCACGCTAACTCTGGAAACACCATATATTTT. It codes for CATSRGHANSGNTIYF.

The chain joins TRBV29-1 to TRBJ2-1, with D uncertain. The V and J ends lost 5 bases and 0 bases respectively, with 8 bases between them. The CDR3 covers 13 residues. Germline values: CDR1 SQVTM, CDR2 ANQGSEA. The chain's CDR3 is CSVQDLSYNEQFF. The CDR3 bases are TGCAGCGTTCAGGATCTCTCCTACAATGAGCAGTTCTTC.

The chain joins TRBV5-1 to TRBJ1-1; D ambiguous. Per the germline V gene, CDR1 is SGHRS and CDR2 is YFSETQ. Between the trimmed V and J ends, which lost 0 bases and 1 base, there was a span of 7 bases. The CDR3 covers 14 residues. CDR3 coding DNA: TGCGCCAGCAGCTTGGTAGGGCAGAACACTGAAGCTTTCTTT. This encodes CASSLVGQNTEAFF.